These 3 T cell receptor beta chains came from one sample sequenced in a study of T cells in Graves' hyperthyroidism and ophthalmopathy (dated by TCRdb to between 2017 and 2020). The protocol used for the library was multiplex PCR. The sequencing machine was an Illumina HiSeq 2000. The TCR beta CDR3 regions were amplified from the RNA transcripts. The first round of RT-PCR for the TCR CDR3 was performed with the HTBI primer set and the Qiagen OneStep RT-PCR kit. The public reads were reprocessed in TCRdb via fastp at Q25 and MiXCR, keeping in-frame beta chains. Identical CDR3 protein sequences are pooled into one entry, listed with their most common genes and DNA. Counted in this sample were around 450,000 distinct CDR3 sequences; 15% to 18% of them appeared once. Approximately 8% of the sample comes from the top ten. The specimen sequenced was blood. The receptor set was obtained from a young woman with Graves' hyperthyroidism.

The chain carries TRBV6-1 and TRBJ1-2, with D perhaps TRBD1 (5 bases). The CDR3 loop spans 14 amino acids. The germline V and J ends were trimmed by 6 bases and 4 bases, with 15 bases remaining between them. Germline assignment: CDR1 MNHNS and CDR2 SASEGT. The CDR3 bases are TGTGCCAGCAGCCCCGCGGACACGCTCTATGGCTACACCTTC. Translation: CASSPADTLYGYTF.

This clonotype came up many times. The chain employs TRBV7-3 and TRBJ2-1; TRBD1 matches 7 bases. The CDR3 length is 14 residues. Germline lookup yields CDR1 SGHTA and CDR2 FQGTGA. J gave up 5 bases and V 7 bases, and 8 bases lay outside the gene matches. CDR3 region: CASTRTGVNNEQFF. In nucleotides, the CDR3 is TGTGCCAGCACCCGGACAGGTGTAAACAATGAGCAGTTCTTC.

There are many counts of this clonotype. J is TRBJ2-7 and V is TRBV30; 12 bases align to TRBD1. CDR1 GTSNPN and CDR2 SVGIG come from the germline V gene (reference sequence). This CDR3 comprises 14 residues. V shed 1 base and J 6 bases; nucleotides not matched to a gene: 4. CDR3 nucleotide sequence: TGTGCCTGGAGTGGGGACAGGGGGCGATTCGAGCAGTACTTC. Its translation is CAWSGDRGRFEQYF. The variable domain in full, completed from reference TRBV30 and TRBJ2-7, reads SQTIHQWPATLVQPVGSPLSLECTVEGTSNPNLYWYRQAAGRGLQLLFYSVGIGQISSEVPQNLSASRPQDRQFILSSKKLLLSDSGFYLCAWSGDRGRFEQYFGPGTRLTVT.